Below are 3 T cell receptor beta chains sequenced from a single sample in a study of immune heterogeneity within non-small cell lung tumors. Amplification of TCR beta CDR3 was performed by multiplex PCR with 32 V and 13 J primers. TCRdb re-analysed the multiplex PCR reads in MiXCR, keeping a single row per CDR3 protein. This sample has 10,000 to 15,000 distinct CDR3 sequences; 22% occur once, and the top ten carry around 4.6%. Per sample, 600 ng of bulk tumor genomic DNA was the template used. Surgical sampling yielded several biopsies per primary tumor (spaced far apart). The study enrolled patients with untreated, newly diagnosed non-small cell lung cancer who underwent curative surgery. The sample comprised lung tumor tissue. These receptors originate from a man aged 55 to 70 with non-small cell lung cancer.

This clonotype is termed medium-sized (0.01 to 0.1%). The chain is built from TRBV5-1 and TRBJ2-2; D perhaps matches TRBD2 (5 bases). CDR1 SGHRS and CDR2 YFSETQ come from the germline V gene. V gave up 0 bases and J gave up 3 bases, with 9 bases separating them. This CDR3 has 15 residues. The CDR3 spells CASSLAWGDTGELFF. DNA of the CDR3: TGCGCCAGCAGCTTGGCCTGGGGAGACACCGGGGAGCTGTTTTTT.

This clonotype was seen more than once but under ten times. The chain links TRBV4-1 to TRBJ1-5; D gene ambiguous. Per germline, CDR1 MGHRA and CDR2 YSYEKL. This CDR3 has 14 residues. V dropped 1 base and J dropped 4 bases, with 8 bases sitting between them. CDR3 sequence: CASSQGPLNQPQHF. CDR3 nucleotide sequence: TGCGCCAGCAGCCAAGGGCCTCTTAATCAGCCCCAGCATTTT.

This clonotype appeared a few times. The chain carries TRBV10-3 and TRBJ1-5; 7 bases map to TRBD1. Germline loops: CDR1 ENHRY, CDR2 SYGVKD. V trimming: 0 bases; J trimming: 7 bases; junction bases outside the gene matches: 9. The CDR3 is 16 amino acids. CDR3: CAISESRRQGEQPQHF. In DNA form, the CDR3 reads TGTGCCATCAGTGAGTCGAGACGGCAGGGGGAACAGCCCCAGCATTTT.